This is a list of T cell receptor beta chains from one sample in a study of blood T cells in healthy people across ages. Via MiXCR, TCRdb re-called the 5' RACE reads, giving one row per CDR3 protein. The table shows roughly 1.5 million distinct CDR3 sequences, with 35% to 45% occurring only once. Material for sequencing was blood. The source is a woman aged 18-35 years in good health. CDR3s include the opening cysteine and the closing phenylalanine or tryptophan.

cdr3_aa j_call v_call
CASSKTRDRINTEAFF TRBJ1-1 TRBV6-5
CASARDRVGEAFF TRBJ1-1 TRBV3-1
CSGFRDISQPQHF TRBJ1-5 TRBV29-1
CATSRDSGLIETQYF TRBJ2-5 TRBV15
CATSWGPREDTQYF TRBJ2-3 TRBV24-1
CASSPGLAGGHTQYF TRBJ2-3 TRBV18
CSSRGRGTAETQYF TRBJ2-5 TRBV29-1
CASSRAGANTEAFF TRBJ1-1 TRBV3-1
CASSLGQNNQPQHF TRBJ1-5 TRBV7-2
CASSLNSYGYTF TRBJ1-2 TRBV27
CAWSVGSASTDTQYF TRBJ2-3 TRBV30
CASSPHQRRNTEAFF TRBJ1-1 TRBV6-2/TRBV6-3
CSARDRRGFGVYGYTF TRBJ1-2 TRBV20-1
CASHAGQGISPLHF TRBJ1-6 TRBV28
CASRALSGAYGYTF TRBJ1-2 TRBV12-3/TRBV12-4
CASSTITRTGGTTRFLQPQHF TRBJ1-5 TRBV27
CASSWSPSVRSYEQYF . TRBV7-9
CASSDTRKGGNQPQHF TRBJ1-5 TRBV2
CASNRGSEQFF TRBJ2-1 TRBV12-3/TRBV12-4
CASSLSPMWSGNYGYTF TRBJ1-2 TRBV5-1
CASRTGQGYSNQPQHF TRBJ1-5 TRBV28
CASSVLVGETQYF TRBJ2-5 TRBV4-3
CSVLTGAYEQYF TRBJ2-7 TRBV29-1
CASSPRSEGEKLFF TRBJ1-4 TRBV4-3
CSARDRGPETQYF TRBJ2-5 TRBV20-1
CASSLTIPTDTQYF TRBJ2-3 TRBV27
CASSPLGQGSYEQYF TRBJ2-7 TRBV6-2/TRBV6-3
CASSWGSGNPYTEAFF TRBJ1-1 TRBV5-1
CASAVAGGSYEQYF TRBJ2-7 TRBV9
CASSLTASSWETQYF TRBJ2-5 TRBV13
CASSTTNNRGEKLFF TRBJ1-4 TRBV5-1
CASSAGARLSGNTTYF TRBJ1-3 TRBV2
CSARPYFTGELFF TRBJ2-2 TRBV20-1
CASSQGAQGLVSTDTQYF TRBJ2-3 TRBV4-1
CASSVEEGLQETQYF . TRBV9
CASSDISYNEQFF TRBJ2-1 TRBV6-2/TRBV6-3
CASSQTSSGGYEQFF TRBJ2-1 TRBV3-1
CASSLSPIVGEQFF TRBJ2-1 TRBV7-2
CASSLRGRRKYEQYF TRBJ2-7 TRBV28